This T cell receptor beta chain was sequenced during a study of T cell responses to AZD1222 COVID-19 vaccine. Study-level findings and limits: Among vaccine-associated CD4 TCRs, coverage spanned spike, with dominance at 160-218 and 743-854. Scientists sampled the repertoires only once the peak T cell response had passed.

As to this clone: Its specificity is unknown.

Here immunoSEQ multiplex PCR was the method, and the copy in TCRdb shows in-frame clones only, minus some. The repertoire holds some 130,000 clones, with over 90% as singletons. The CDR3 loop spans 16 amino acids. From germline, CDR1 is SGHKS and CDR2 YYEKEE (reference sequence). J was trimmed by 7 bases and V by 5 bases; bases with no gene match: 12. The sequence derives from an adult in good health. This specimen consisted of peripheral blood, obtained on day 0 of AZD1222 vaccination. The chain links TRBV5-5 to TRBJ2-3, with 11 bases that match TRBD2. CDR3 in amino acids: CASRKNPGLAAHTQYF. For the CDR3, the DNA is TGTGCCAGCAGAAAAAATCCGGGACTAGCGGCTCATACGCAGTATTTT.